This entry lists 8 T cell receptor beta chains sequenced from one sample in a study of neoadjuvant nivolumab and ipilimumab in lung cancer. Assay used: immunoSEQ multiplex PCR; TCRdb lists only in-frame clones, some missing. The sample holds 25,000 to 35,000 clones, about 92% seen once. The starting material was peripheral blood, obtained after neoadjuvant nivolumab, alone or with ipilimumab, at or shortly before surgery. Receptors originate from an adult with non-small cell lung cancer.

A single count supports this clone. The rearrangement links TRBV18 to TRBJ1-4; tentatively, D is TRBD1 (5 bases). The CDR3 consists of 14 residues. Trimming cost V 3 bases and J 6 bases, with 11 bases left between them. The germline V gene encodes CDR1 KGHSH and CDR2 LQKENI. CDR3 nucleotides: TGTGCCAGCTCACCCATCACAGGAGATGAAAAACTGTTTTTT. It yields the protein CASSPITGDEKLFF. The full variable domain, in which reference TRBV18 and TRBJ1-4 provide the parts outside the CDR3, is NAGVMQNPRHLVRRRGQEARLRCSPMKGHSHVYWYRQLPEEGLKFMVYLQKENIIDESGMPKERFSAEFPKEGPSILRIQQVVRGDSAAYFCASSPITGDEKLFFGSGTQLSVL.

The chain uses TRBV5-1 and TRBJ2-3; possibly TRBD2 for D (5 bases). V was shortened by 0 bases and J by 2 bases, with 16 bases between the two germline ends. The CDR3 length is 17 residues. Germline V gene data show CDR1 as SGHRS and CDR2 as YFSETQ. DNA for the CDR3: TGCGCCAGCAGCTTGGAAAGAGGGAGAGACCTCACAGATACGCAGTATTTT. Translating it yields CASSLERGRDLTDTQYF.

The chain joins TRBV5-8 to TRBJ1-1; D not resolved. Per the germline V gene, CDR1 is SGHTS and CDR2 is YDEGEE. Trimming stripped 3 bases from V and 0 bases from J, with 6 bases between. The CDR3 totals 13 residues. In DNA, the CDR3 is TGTGCCAGCAGCTCCTTGATGAACACTGAAGCTTTCTTT. Its translation is CASSSLMNTEAFF.

The rearrangement uses TRBV5-1 and TRBJ1-2; the D is unclear. Trimming cost V 4 bases and J 5 bases, with 21 bases left between them. Germline CDR1 SGHRS, CDR2 YFSETQ. This CDR3 has 16 residues. This chain's CDR3 is CASSEGGGIMAYGYTF. The DNA for the CDR3 is TGCGCCAGCAGCGAGGGTGGAGGGATTATGGCGTATGGCTACACCTTC.

J is TRBJ2-7 and V is TRBV5-5, with TRBD1 identical over 7 bases. The J segment lost 6 bases and the V segment lost 5 bases, leaving 11 bases of the junction unmatched. The CDR3 covers 14 residues. Germline V lookup: CDR1 SGHKS, CDR2 YYEKEE (reference sequence). This CDR3 reads CASRELQGPGEQYF. The DNA of the CDR3 is TGTGCCAGCAGAGAATTACAGGGGCCAGGCGAGCAGTACTTC.

The chain is built from TRBV7-8 and TRBJ2-3; TRBD2 is a possible D gene (6 bases). This CDR3 spans 14 amino acids. Germline V gene lookup returns CDR1 SGHVS and CDR2 FQNEAQ. Trimming removed 5 bases from V and 0 bases from J, with 9 bases in between. The CDR3 nucleotides read TGTGCCAGCAGCACGCTAGCGAGCACAGATACGCAGTATTTT. Its translation is CASSTLASTDTQYF.

This chain uses TRBV9 with TRBJ1-1, with unresolved D. Trimming stripped 3 bases from V and 5 bases from J, with 17 bases between. Germline V gene sequence: CDR1 SGDLS, CDR2 YYNGEE. CDR3 length equals 15 residues. The CDR3 bases are TGTGCCAGCAGCGCCTTGGAGGTGGTTAGGACTGAAGCTTTCTTT. This sequence encodes CASSALEVVRTEAFF.

V usage is TRBV2 and J usage is TRBJ2-2; the D is unclear. The CDR3 is 15 amino acids. Germline CDR1 and CDR2: SNHLY and FYNNEI. The V end lost 6 bases, the J end lost 0 bases, and 11 bases lay between the germline ends. The CDR3 sequence: CASRVESANTGELFF. For the CDR3, the DNA is TGTGCCAGCAGGGTAGAATCCGCGAACACCGGGGAGCTGTTTTTT.